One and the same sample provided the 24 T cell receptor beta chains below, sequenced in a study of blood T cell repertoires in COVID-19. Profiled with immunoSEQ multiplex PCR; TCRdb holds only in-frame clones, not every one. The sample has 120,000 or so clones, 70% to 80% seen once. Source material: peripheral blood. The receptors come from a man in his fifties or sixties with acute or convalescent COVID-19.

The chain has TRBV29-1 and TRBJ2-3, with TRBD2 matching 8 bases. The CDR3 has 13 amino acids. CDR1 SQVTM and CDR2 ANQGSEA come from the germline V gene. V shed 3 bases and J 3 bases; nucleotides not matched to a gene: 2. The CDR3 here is CSVEASGTDTQYF. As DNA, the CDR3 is TGCAGCGTTGAGGCTAGCGGGACAGATACGCAGTATTTT.

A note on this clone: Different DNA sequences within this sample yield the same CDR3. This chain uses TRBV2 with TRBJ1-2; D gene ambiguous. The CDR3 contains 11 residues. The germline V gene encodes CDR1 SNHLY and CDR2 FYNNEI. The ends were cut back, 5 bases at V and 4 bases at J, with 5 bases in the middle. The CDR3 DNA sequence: TGTGCCAGCAGTACGGGCTATGGCTACACCTTC. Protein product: CASSTGYGYTF.

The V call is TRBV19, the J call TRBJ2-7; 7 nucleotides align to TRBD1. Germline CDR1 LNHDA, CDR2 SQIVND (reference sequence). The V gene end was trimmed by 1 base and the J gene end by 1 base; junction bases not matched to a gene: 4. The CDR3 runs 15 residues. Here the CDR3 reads CASSIGGTVSYEQYF. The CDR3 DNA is TGTGCCAGTAGTATAGGAGGGACAGTTTCCTACGAGCAGTACTTC.

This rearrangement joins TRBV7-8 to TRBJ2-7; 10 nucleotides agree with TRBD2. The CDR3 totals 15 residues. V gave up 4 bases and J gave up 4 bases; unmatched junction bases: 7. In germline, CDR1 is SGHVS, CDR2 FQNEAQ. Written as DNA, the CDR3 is TGTGCCAGCAGCTCCCCAGCGGGAGGGGGGTACGAGCAGTACTTC. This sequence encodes CASSSPAGGGYEQYF. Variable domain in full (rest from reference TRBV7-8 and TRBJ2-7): GAGVSQSPRYKVAKRGQDVALRCDPISGHVSLFWYQQALGQGPEFLTYFQNEAQLDKSGLPSDRFFAERPEGSVSTLKIQRTQQEDSAVYLCASSSPAGGGYEQYFGPGTRLTVT.

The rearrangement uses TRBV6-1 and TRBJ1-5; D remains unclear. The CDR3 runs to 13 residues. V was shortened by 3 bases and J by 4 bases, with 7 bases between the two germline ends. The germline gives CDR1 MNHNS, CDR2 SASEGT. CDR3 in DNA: TGTGCCAGCAGTGAGGCCGTTAATCAGCCCCAGCATTTT. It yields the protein CASSEAVNQPQHF.

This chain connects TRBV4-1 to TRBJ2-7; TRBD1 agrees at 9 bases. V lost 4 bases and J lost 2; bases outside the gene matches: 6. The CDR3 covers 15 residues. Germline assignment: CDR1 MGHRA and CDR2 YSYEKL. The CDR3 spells CASSPGQGGTYEQYF. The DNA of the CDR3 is TGCGCCAGCAGCCCGGGACAGGGAGGCACCTACGAGCAGTACTTC.

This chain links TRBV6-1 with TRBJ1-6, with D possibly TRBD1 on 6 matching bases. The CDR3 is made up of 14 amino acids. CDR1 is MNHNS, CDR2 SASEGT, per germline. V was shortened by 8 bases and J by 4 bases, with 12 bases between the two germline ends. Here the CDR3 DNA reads TGTGCCAGCCTGACAGGAGATTATAATTCACCCCTCCACTTT. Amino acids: CASLTGDYNSPLHF.

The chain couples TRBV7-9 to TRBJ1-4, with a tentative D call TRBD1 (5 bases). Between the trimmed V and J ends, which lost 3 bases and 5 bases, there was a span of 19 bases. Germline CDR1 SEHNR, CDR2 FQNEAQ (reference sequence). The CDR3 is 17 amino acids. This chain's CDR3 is CASSFTPLVQANEKLFF. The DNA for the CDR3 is TGTGCCAGCAGCTTTACGCCCCTTGTACAGGCGAATGAAAAACTGTTTTTT.

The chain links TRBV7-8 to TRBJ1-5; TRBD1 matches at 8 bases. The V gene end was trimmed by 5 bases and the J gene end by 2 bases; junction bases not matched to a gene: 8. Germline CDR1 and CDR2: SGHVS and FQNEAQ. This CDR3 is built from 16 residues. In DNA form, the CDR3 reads TGTGCCAGCAGCAAGAGGACAGGGAAGGGCAATCAGCCCCAGCATTTT. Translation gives CASSKRTGKGNQPQHF.

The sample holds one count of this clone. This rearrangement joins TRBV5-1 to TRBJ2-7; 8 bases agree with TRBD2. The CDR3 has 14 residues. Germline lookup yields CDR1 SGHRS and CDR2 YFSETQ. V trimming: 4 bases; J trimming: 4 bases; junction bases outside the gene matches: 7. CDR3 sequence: CASSLNGGAYEQYF. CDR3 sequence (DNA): TGCGCCAGCAGCCTAAACGGGGGGGCGTACGAGCAGTACTTC.

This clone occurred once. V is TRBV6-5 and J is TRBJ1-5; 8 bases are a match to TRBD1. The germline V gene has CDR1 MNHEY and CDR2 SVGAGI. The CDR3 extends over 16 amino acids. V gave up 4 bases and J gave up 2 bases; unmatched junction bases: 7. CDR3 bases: TGTGCCAGCAGTTCCCAGGGGGCAGGGGGCAATCAGCCCCAGCATTTT. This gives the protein CASSSQGAGGNQPQHF.

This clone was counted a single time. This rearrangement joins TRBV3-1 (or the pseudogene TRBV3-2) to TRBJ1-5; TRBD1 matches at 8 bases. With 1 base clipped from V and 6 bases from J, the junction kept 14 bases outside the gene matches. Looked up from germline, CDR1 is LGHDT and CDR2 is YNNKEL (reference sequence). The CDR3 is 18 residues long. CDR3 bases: TGTGCCAGCAGCCAAGTTCCACCGGGACAGGCCGTTGCTCAGCCCCAGCATTTT. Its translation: CASSQVPPGQAVAQPQHF.

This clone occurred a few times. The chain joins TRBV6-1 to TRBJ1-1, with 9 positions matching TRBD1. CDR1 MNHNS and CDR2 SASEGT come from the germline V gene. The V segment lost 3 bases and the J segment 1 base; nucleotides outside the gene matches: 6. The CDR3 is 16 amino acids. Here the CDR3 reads CASSDPRQGGNTEAFF. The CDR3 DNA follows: TGTGCCAGCAGTGACCCTCGACAGGGGGGGAACACTGAAGCTTTCTTT.

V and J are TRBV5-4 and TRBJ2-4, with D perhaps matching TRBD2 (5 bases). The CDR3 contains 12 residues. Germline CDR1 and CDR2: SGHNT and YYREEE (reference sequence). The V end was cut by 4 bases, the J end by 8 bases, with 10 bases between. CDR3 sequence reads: CASSHGVDIQYF. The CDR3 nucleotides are TGTGCCAGCAGCCACGGGGTGGACATTCAGTACTTC.

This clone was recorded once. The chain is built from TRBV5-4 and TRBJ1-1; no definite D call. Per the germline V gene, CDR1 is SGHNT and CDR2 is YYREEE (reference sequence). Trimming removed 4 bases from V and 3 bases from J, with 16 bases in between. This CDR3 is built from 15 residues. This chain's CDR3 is CASSPRNLGDTEAFF. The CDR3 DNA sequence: TGTGCCAGCAGCCCGAGAAACCTCGGGGACACTGAAGCTTTCTTT.

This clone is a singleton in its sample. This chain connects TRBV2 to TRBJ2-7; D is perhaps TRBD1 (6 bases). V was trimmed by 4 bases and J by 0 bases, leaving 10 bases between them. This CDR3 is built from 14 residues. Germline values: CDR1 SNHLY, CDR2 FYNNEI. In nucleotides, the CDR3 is TGTGCCAGCAGTGTGCGGACAGTCTCCTACGAGCAGTACTTC. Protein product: CASSVRTVSYEQYF.

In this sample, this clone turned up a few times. Written as DNA, the CDR3 is TGTGCCGGACAGCCCCCTTTCACAGATACGCAGTATTTT. It codes for CAGQPPFTDTQYF. The V call is TRBV2, the J call TRBJ2-3, with TRBD1 as a possible D gene (6 bases). V was shortened by 11 bases and J by 2 bases, with 14 bases between the two germline ends. CDR3 length: 13 residues. CDR1 is SNHLY and CDR2 is FYNNEI in the germline V gene.

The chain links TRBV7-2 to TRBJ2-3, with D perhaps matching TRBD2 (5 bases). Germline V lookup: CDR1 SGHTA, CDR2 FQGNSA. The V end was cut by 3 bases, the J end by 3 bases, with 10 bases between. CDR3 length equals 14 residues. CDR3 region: CASSFEGRTDTQYF. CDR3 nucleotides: TGTGCCAGCAGCTTCGAGGGAAGAACAGATACGCAGTATTTT. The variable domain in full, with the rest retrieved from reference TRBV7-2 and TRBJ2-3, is GAGVSQSPSNKVTEKGKDVELRCDPISGHTALYWYRQSLGQGLEFLIYFQGNSAPDKSGLPSDRFSAERTGGSVSTLTIQRTQQEDSAVYLCASSFEGRTDTQYFGPGTRLTVL.

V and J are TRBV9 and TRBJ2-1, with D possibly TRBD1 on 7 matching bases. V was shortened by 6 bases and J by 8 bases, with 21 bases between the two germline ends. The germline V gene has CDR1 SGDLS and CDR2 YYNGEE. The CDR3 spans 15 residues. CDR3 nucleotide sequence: TGTGCCAGCACTCAAGAGGAGGGGGCCAGGTATGAGCAGTTCTTC. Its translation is CASTQEEGARYEQFF.

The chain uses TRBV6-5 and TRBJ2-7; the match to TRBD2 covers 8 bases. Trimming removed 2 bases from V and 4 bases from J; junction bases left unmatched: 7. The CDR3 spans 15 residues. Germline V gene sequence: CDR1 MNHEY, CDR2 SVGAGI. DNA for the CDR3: TGTGCCAGCAGTTACGGAGCGGGAGCTTTGTACGAGCAGTACTTC. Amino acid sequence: CASSYGAGALYEQYF.

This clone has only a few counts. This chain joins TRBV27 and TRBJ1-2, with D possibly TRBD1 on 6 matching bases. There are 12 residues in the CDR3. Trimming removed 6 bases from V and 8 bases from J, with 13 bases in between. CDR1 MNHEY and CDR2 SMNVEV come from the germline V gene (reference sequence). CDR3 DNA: TGTGCCAGCAGGTGGACAGCTGGAGGCTACACCTTC. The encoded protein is CASRWTAGGYTF.

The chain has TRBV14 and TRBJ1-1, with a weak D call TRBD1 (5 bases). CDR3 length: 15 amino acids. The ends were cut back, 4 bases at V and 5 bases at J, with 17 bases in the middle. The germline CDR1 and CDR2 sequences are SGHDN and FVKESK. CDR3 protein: CASSRLGARRTEAFF. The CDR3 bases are TGTGCCAGCAGCCGACTAGGGGCGCGGAGGACTGAAGCTTTCTTT.

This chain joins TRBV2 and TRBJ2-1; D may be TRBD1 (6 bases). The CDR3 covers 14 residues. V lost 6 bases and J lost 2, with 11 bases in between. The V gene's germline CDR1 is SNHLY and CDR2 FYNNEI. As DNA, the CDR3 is TGTGCCAGCAGGGGATGGACAGCCTACAATGAGCAGTTCTTC. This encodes CASRGWTAYNEQFF. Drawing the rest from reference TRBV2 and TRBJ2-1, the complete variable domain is EPEVTQTPSHQVTQMGQEVILRCVPISNHLYFYWYRQILGQKVEFLVSFYNNEISEKSEIFDDQFSVERPDGSNFTLKIRSTKLEDSAMYFCASRGWTAYNEQFFGPGTRLTVL.

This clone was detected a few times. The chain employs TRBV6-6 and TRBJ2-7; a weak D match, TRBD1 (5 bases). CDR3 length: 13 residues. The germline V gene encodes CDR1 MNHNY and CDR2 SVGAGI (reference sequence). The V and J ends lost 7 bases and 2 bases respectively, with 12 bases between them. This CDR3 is CASTQQAPYEQYF. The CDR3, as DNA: TGTGCCAGCACCCAACAGGCGCCCTACGAGCAGTACTTC.